What follows are 12 T cell receptor beta chains derived from one specimen sequenced in a study of T cells expressing NK-cell markers. TCRdb re-called the 5' RACE reads; one entry per CDR3 protein, DNA not given. This table holds about 430,000 distinct CDR3 sequences. Sequenced: blood T cells: a sorted CD56 or NKG2C T cell subset, CD4+ or CD8+ T cells, or bulk PBMC T cells (not recorded which). The receptors originated from a woman aged 45-65 years in good health.

The chain uses TRBV15 and TRBJ2-3; TCRdb outputs TRBD1, but without DNA this stays unchecked. Germline loops: CDR1 LNHNV, CDR2 YYDKDF (reference sequence). CDR3 length: 15 amino acids. CDR3 region: CATSRPNRGTDTQYF.

This chain links TRBV27 with TRBJ2-7; TCRdb returns TRBD2, unconfirmable since there is no DNA. This CDR3 comprises 15 residues. The V gene's germline CDR1 is MNHEY and CDR2 SMNVEV (reference sequence). The CDR3 sequence is CASSSPLAGGYEQYF.

The chain couples TRBV11-2 to TRBJ2-3; TCRdb's D gene call, TRBD2, goes unchecked for lack of DNA. Germline CDR1 and CDR2: SGHAT and FQNNGV. CDR3 length equals 16 residues. CDR3 sequence reads: CASSPGLAPQGDTQYF.

This chain connects TRBV4-2 to TRBJ2-2; TCRdb selects TRBD1, and the lack of DNA leaves this call unchecked. The germline CDR1 and CDR2 sequences are LGHNA and YNFKEQ. CDR3 length equals 15 residues. The chain's CDR3 is CASSQDPGGAGELFF.

The rearrangement joins TRBV12-3 or TRBV12-4 to TRBJ2-3; checking the TCRdb D call of TRBD1 is not possible without DNA. The CDR3 is 15 amino acids. The CDR3 is CATSGVAVPTDTQYF.

The chain recombines TRBV4-1 with TRBJ1-4. Germline V lookup: CDR1 MGHRA, CDR2 YSYEKL. The length of the CDR3 is 17 residues. This CDR3 reads CASSQDRNSATNEKLFF.

The chain is built from TRBV30 and TRBJ2-2; TCRdb calls TRBD1, which cannot be checked without DNA. The CDR3 covers 15 residues. Germline loops: CDR1 GTSNPN, CDR2 SVGIG (reference sequence). CDR3 sequence: CAWREGASTTGELFF.

This chain uses TRBV6-5 with TRBJ2-2. The CDR3 sequence is 14 residues long. Germline V gene sequence: CDR1 MNHEY, CDR2 SVGAGI. The CDR3 sequence: CASSYSGLTGELFF.

This rearrangement joins TRBV9 to TRBJ2-7; the TCRdb D gene call, TRBD1, has no DNA to confirm it. This CDR3 is built from 15 residues. Germline-derived CDR1 and CDR2 are SGDLS and YYNGEE. The CDR3: CASSVGVLGVYEQYF.

CDR3 in amino acids: CASSELGTGGYTEAFF. The V gene is TRBV25-1, the J gene TRBJ1-1. The CDR3 is 16 amino acids. The V gene's germline CDR1 is MGHDK and CDR2 SYGVNS.

V gene TRBV6-1 combines with J gene TRBJ2-3; lacking DNA, the TRBD1 call made by TCRdb goes unchecked. This CDR3 comprises 16 residues. Germline lookup yields CDR1 MNHNS and CDR2 SASEGT. The CDR3 reads CASSEVWGRGPDTQYF.

CDR3 sequence: CASSPLGRGNTEAFF. The V gene is TRBV12-3 or TRBV12-4, the J gene TRBJ1-1; the TCRdb call, TRBD1, lacks DNA for checking. The CDR3 consists of 15 residues.